The clone carrying this TCR beta chain showed up many times. Subjects with ophthalmopathy showed a Clinical Activity Score no lower than 3, a NOSPECS grade no lower than 4, and a duration shorter than 3 months. The sample comes from a study of T cells in Graves' hyperthyroidism and ophthalmopathy. Amplification of TCR beta CDR3 regions used RNA as the template. Initially, a first-round RT-PCR of the TCR CDR3 employed the HTBI primer set. TCRdb re-analysed the multiplex PCR reads in MiXCR, keeping a single row per CDR3 protein. In the table there are 640,000 or so distinct CDR3 sequences, approximately 14% of which are singletons. V gave up 3 bases and J gave up 7 bases, with 18 bases separating them. This CDR3 has 15 residues. Germline loops: CDR1 SGHAT, CDR2 FQNNGV.

Sequenced sample: blood. This rearrangement joins TRBV11-2 to TRBJ1-2; weak D call: TRBD1 (5 bases). This receptor was identified in a woman aged 18 to 35 with Graves' ophthalmopathy. The CDR3 sequence is CASSLESKGFVGYTF. CDR3 in DNA: TGTGCCAGCAGCTTGGAGTCCAAGGGGTTCGTTGGCTACACCTTC.